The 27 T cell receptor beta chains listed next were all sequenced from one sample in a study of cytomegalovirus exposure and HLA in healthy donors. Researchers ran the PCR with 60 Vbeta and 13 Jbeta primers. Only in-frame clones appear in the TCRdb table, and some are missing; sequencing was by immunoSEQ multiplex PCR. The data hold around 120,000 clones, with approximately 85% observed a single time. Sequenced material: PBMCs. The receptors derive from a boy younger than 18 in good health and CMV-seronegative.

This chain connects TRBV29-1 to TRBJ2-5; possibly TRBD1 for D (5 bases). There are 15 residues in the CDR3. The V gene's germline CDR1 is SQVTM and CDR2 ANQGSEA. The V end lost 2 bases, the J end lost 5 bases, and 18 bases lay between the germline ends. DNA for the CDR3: TGCAGCGTTGAACAGGGCAGCTTGGTGTATGAGACCCAGTACTTC. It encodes CSVEQGSLVYETQYF. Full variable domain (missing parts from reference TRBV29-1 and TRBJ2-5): SAVISQKPSRDICQRGTSLTIQCQVDSQVTMMFWYRQQPGQSLTLIATANQGSEATYESGFVIDKFPISRPNLTFSTLTVSNMSPEDSSIYLCSVEQGSLVYETQYFGPGTRLLVL.

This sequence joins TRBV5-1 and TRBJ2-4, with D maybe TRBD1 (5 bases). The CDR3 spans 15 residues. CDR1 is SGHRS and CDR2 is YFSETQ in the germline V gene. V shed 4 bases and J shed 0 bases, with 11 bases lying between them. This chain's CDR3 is CASSPHQGAKNIQYF. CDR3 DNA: TGCGCCAGCAGCCCCCACCAGGGAGCCAAAAACATTCAGTACTTC.

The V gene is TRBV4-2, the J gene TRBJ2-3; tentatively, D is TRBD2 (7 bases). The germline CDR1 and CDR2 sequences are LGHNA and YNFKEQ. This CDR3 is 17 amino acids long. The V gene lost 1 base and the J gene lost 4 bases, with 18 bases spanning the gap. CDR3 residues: CASSQVGVGGPADTQYF. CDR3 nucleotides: TGTGCCAGCAGCCAAGTGGGAGTGGGGGGGCCGGCAGATACGCAGTATTTT.

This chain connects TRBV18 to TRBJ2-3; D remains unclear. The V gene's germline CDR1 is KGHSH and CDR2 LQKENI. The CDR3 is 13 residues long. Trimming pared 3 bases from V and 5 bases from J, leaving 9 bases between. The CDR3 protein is CASSPFEVDTQYF. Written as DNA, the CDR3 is TGTGCCAGCTCACCTTTTGAGGTAGATACGCAGTATTTT.

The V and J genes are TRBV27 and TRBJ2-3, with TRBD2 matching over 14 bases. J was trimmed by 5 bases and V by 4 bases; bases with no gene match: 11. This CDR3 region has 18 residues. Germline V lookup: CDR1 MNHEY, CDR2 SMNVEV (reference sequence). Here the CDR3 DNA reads TGTGCCAGCAGTTCCCGACTAGCGGGGGGGCTTGTGATAGATACGCAGTATTTT. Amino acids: CASSSRLAGGLVIDTQYF.

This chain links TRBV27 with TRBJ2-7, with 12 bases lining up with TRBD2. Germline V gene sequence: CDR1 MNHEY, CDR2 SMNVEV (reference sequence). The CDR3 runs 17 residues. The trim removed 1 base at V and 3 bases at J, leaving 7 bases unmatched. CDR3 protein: CASSLLTSGGPLYEQYF. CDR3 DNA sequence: TGTGCCAGCAGTTTATTGACTAGCGGGGGACCTCTCTACGAGCAGTACTTC.

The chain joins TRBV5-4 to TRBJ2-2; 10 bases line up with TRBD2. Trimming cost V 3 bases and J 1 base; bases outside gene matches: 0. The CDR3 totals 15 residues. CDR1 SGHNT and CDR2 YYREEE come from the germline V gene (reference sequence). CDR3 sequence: CASSSSGGNTGELFF. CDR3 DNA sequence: TGTGCCAGCAGCTCTAGCGGGGGGAACACCGGGGAGCTGTTTTTT.

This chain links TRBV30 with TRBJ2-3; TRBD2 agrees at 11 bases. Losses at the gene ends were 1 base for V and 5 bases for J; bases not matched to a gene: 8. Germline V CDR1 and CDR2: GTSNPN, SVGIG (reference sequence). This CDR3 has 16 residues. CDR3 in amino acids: CAWSAAGTSGLDTQYF. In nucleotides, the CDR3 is TGTGCCTGGAGTGCCGCCGGGACTAGCGGATTAGATACGCAGTATTTT.

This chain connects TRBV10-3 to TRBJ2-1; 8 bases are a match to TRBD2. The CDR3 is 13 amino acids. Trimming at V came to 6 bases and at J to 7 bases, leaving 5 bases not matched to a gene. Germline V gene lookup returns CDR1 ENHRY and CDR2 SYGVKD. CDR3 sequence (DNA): TGTGCCATCAGGGGGACTAGTGCTAATGAGCAGTTCTTC. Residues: CAIRGTSANEQFF.

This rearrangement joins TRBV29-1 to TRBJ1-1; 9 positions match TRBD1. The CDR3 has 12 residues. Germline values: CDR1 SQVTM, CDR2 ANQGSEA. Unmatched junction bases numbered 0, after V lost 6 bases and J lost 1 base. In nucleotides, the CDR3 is TGCAGCGTGGACAGGGGGAACACTGAAGCTTTCTTT. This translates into CSVDRGNTEAFF.

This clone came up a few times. CDR3 sequence: CASSSWRQGEGYTF. The CDR3, as DNA: TGTGCCAGCAGTTCATGGAGACAGGGGGAAGGCTACACCTTC. The rearrangement uses TRBV6-5 and TRBJ1-2; the match to TRBD1 covers 9 bases. Trimming removed 4 bases from V and 8 bases from J; junction bases left unmatched: 8. The CDR3 runs to 14 residues. CDR1 is MNHEY, CDR2 SVGAGI, per germline.

The CDR3 bases are TGCGCCAGCAGCCAAGAAGGAGGTCCACTAAACACTGAAGCTTTCTTT. This translates into CASSQEGGPLNTEAFF. This chain links TRBV4-1 with TRBJ1-1; D is uncertain. Germline values: CDR1 MGHRA, CDR2 YSYEKL. CDR3 size: 16 residues. V lost 0 bases to trimming and J lost 2 bases, with 13 bases between them.

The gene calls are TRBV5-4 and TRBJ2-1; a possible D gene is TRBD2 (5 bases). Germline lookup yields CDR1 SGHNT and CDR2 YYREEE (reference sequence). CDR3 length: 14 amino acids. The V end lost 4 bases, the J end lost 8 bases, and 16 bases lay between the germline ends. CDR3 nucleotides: TGTGCCAGCAGCCTAAACCCACGGGGTGATGAGCAGTTCTTC. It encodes CASSLNPRGDEQFF.

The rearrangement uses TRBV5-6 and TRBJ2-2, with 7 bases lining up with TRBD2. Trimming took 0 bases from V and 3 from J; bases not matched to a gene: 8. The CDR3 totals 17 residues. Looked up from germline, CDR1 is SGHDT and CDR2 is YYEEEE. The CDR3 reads CASSLAMQREDTGELFF. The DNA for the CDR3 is TGTGCCAGCAGCTTGGCGATGCAGCGGGAAGACACCGGGGAGCTGTTTTTT. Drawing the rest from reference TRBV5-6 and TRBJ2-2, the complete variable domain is DAGVTQSPTHLIKTRGQQVTLRCSPKSGHDTVSWYQQALGQGPQFIFQYYEEEERQRGNFPDRFSGHQFPNYSSELNVNALLLGDSALYLCASSLAMQREDTGELFFGEGSRLTVL.

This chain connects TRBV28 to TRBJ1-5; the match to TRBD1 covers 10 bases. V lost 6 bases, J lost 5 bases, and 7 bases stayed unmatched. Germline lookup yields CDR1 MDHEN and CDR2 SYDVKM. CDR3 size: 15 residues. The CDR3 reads CASRTEGTGDQPQHF. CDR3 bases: TGTGCCAGCAGGACCGAAGGGACAGGGGATCAGCCCCAGCATTTT.

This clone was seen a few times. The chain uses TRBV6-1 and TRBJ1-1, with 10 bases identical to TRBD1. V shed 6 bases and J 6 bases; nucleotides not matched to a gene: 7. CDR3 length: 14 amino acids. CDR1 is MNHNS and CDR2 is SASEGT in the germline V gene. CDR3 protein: CASRVPGQGPEAFF. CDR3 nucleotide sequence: TGTGCCAGCAGGGTCCCGGGACAGGGGCCTGAAGCTTTCTTT.

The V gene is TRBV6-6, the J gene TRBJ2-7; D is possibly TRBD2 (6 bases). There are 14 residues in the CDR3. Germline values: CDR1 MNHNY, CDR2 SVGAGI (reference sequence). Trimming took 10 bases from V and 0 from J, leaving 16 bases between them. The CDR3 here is CATRREESSYEQYF. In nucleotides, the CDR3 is TGTGCCACGAGGAGGGAGGAGAGCTCCTACGAGCAGTACTTC.

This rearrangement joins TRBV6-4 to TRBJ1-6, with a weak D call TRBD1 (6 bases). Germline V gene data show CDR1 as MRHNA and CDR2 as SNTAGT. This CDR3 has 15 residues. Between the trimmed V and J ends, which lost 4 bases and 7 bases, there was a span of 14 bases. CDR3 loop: CASSVEQGGNSPLHF. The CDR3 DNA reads TGTGCCAGCAGTGTCGAACAGGGTGGCAATTCACCCCTCCACTTT.

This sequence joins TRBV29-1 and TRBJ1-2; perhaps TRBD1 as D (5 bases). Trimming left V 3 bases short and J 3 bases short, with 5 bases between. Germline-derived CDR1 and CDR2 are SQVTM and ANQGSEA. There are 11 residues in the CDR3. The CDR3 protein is CSVDRDYGYTF. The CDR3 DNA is TGCAGCGTTGACAGGGACTATGGCTACACCTTC.

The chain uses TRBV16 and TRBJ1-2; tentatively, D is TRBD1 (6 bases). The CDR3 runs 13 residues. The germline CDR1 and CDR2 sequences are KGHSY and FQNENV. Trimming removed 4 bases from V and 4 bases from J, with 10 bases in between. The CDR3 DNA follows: TGTGCCAGCAGCCGGGGGCCGGGCTATGGCTACACCTTC. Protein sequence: CASSRGPGYGYTF.

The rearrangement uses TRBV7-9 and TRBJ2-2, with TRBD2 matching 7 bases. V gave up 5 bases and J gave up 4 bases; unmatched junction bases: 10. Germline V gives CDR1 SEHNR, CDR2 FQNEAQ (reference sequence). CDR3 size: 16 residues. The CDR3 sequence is CASSPIPGGGTGELFF. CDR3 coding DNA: TGTGCCAGCAGCCCCATCCCTGGGGGGGGCACCGGGGAGCTGTTTTTT.

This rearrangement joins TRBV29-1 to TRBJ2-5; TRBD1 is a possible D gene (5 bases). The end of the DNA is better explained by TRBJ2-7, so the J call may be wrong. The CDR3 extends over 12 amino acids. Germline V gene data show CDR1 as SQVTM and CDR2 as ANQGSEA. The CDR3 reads CSVGFDSYEQYF. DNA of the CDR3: TGCAGCGTAGGGTTCGACAGCTACGAGCAGTACTTC.

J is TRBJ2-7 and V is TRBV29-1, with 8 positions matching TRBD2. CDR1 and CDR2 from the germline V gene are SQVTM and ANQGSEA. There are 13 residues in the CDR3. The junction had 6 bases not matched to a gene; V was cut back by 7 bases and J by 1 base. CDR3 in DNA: TGCAGCGCAAGCGGGGGTGTTTCCTACGAGCAGTACTTC. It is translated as CSASGGVSYEQYF.

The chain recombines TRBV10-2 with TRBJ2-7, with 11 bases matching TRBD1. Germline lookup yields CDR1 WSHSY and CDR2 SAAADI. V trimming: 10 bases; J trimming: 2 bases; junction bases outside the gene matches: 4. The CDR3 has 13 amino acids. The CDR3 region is CATLGQGAYEQYF. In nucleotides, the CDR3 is TGCGCCACCTTGGGACAGGGGGCCTACGAGCAGTACTTC.

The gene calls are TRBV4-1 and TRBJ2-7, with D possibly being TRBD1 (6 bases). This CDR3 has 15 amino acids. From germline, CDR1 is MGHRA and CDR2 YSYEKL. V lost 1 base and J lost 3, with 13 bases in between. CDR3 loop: CASSQGSTGDYEQYF. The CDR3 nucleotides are TGCGCCAGCAGCCAAGGATCGACAGGAGACTACGAGCAGTACTTC.

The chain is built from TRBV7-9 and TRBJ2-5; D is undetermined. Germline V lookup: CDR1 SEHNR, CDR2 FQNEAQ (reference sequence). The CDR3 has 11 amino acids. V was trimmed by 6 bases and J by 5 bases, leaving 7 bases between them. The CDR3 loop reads CASRFGETQYF. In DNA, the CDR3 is TGTGCCAGCAGGTTCGGGGAGACCCAGTACTTC. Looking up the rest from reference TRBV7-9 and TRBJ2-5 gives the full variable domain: DTGVSQNPRHKITKRGQNVTFRCDPISEHNRLYWYRQTLGQGPEFLTYFQNEAQLEKSRLLSDRFSAERPKGSFSTLEIQRTEQGDSAMYLCASRFGETQYFGPGTRLLVL.

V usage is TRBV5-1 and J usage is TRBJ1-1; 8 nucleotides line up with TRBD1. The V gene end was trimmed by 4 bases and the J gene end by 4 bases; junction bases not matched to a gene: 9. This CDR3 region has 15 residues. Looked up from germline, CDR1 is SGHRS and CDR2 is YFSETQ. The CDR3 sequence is CASSPTGEEVTEAFF. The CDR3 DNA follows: TGCGCCAGCAGCCCGACAGGGGAGGAAGTCACTGAAGCTTTCTTT.